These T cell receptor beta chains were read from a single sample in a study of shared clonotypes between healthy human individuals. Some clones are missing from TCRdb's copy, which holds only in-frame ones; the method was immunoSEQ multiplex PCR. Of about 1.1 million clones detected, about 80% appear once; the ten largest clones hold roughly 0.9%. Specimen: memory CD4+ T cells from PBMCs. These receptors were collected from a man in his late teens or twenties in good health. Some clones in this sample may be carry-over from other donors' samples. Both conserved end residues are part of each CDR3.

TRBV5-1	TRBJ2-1	CASSLDPDRGNEQFF
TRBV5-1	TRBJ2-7	CASRGTDLYEQYF
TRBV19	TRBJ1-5	CASSIKDASNQPQHF
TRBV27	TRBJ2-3	CASSLSRVPGGGDTQYF
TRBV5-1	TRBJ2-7	CASSLAEPPYEQYF
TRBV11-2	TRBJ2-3	CASSSFGPTDTQYF
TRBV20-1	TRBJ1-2	CSVYSGKGYTF
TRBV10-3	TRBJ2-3	CAIRDLGAGVTQYF
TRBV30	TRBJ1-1	CAWRPKGEMNTEAFF
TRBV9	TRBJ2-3	CASSSHPLATDTQYF
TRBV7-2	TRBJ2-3	CASSRRAHRGAGDTQYF